Listed here is a single TCR beta chain. Its antigen is as yet unknown. This entry is derived from a study of cytomegalovirus exposure and HLA in healthy donors. Whole-study findings and limits: A few chains linked to CMV were shown in vitro to be specific for CMV antigens.

The PCR was carried out with 60 Vbeta primers and 13 Jbeta primers. Sequencing was performed with immunoSEQ multiplex PCR; in TCRdb, only in-frame clones are kept and a portion is missing. The table shows around 170,000 clones, with roughly 75% occurring only once. This CDR3 is 16 amino acids long. Germline-derived CDR1 and CDR2 are WNHNN and SYGVQD (reference sequence). The V segment lost 4 bases and the J segment 2 bases; nucleotides outside the gene matches: 10. The J gene is TRBJ2-7, the V gene TRBV10-1, with TRBD1 matching 8 bases. Sequencing was performed on PBMCs. The source of this sequence is a man aged 35 to 55 in good health and CMV-seronegative. The CDR3 protein is CASSAPRDRSTYEQYF. DNA of the CDR3: TGCGCCAGCAGTGCCCCCCGGGACAGGTCTACCTACGAGCAGTACTTC.